This T cell receptor beta chain was documented in a study of blood T cell repertoires in COVID-19 (dated by TCRdb to the early 2020s). Background on the whole study: Samples covering the acute and convalescent phases of COVID-19 were provided by collaborators in the United States, Italy and Spain. The repertoires were released in a freely available public database meant as a resource for research on the immune response to SARS-CoV-2. The dataset comprised deeply sampled blood TCRbeta repertoires from subjects exposed to, actively infected with, or recovered from COVID-19. Nearly every sample came with metadata listing a de-identified subject ID, COVID-19 status, age in years and sex. The samples were drawn from two sources: the first 160 participants of the ongoing ImmuneRACE study, and over 950 subjects contributed by 6 global collaborators. The material from the prospective study consisted of cDNA or gDNA derived from T cells, B-cell-depleted T cells, or PBMCs. HLA class I and class II types, where available, came from metadata supplied by the sample provider rather than from assay-based typing. Findings and caveats that apply to the study as a whole: Clinical and demographic metadata were provided uncurated, with the amount varying by source and participant.

Each collaborating institution followed its own protocols to collect whole blood in K2EDTA tubes. For TCRbeta analysis, collaborators shipped samples as frozen whole blood, isolated PBMCs, or DNA extracted from either of those sample types. Worth noting for this clone: This clone's antigen is unknown. No base quality information exists; no much larger clone differs at one position.

The immunoSEQ Assay, a bias-controlled multiplex PCR, was used to amplify TCRbeta CDR3 regions from genomic DNA. Per the original workflow: The number of nucleated cells in each sample was estimated by amplification of reference gene primers within the assay. To quantify the absolute abundance of each unique TCRbeta CDR3 rearrangement, sequence reads were collapsed and filtered. Productive Simpson clonality was computed per sample as the square root of Simpson's diversity index over productive rearrangements. The table was pulled from immuneACCESS by TCRdb, which kept in-frame rearrangements only. Such tables lose some clones; where checked, under half of the loss comes from unresolved V genes, and the rest has no known cause. D and trimming come from the DNA, and the V and J calls and clone size come from that table. The sample records just over 250,000 clones, around 87% of which are singletons. In total, the top ten clones hold less than 3% of the sample.

According to the germline V gene, CDR1 reads KGHDR and CDR2 reads SFDVKD. The CDR3 holds 16 amino acids from the cysteine to the phenylalanine. Only CDR3 DNA remains: 48 bases, in frame from the first base. The germline V end is reduced by 2 bases and the J end by 5 bases; junction bases left unmatched: 10. The sequence came from a woman in her 50s with acute or convalescent COVID-19. The specimen was peripheral blood. The chain is made from TRBV24-1 and TRBJ1-1, with TRBD1 matching 7 junction bases. The DNA is TGTGCCACCAGTGATTCACGAAAGGGGGCGCGAACTGAAGCTTTCTTT. Its translation reads: CATSDSRKGARTEAFF.